A selection of T cell receptor beta chains follows, all from one sample in a study of regulatory T cells in long-lasting Graves disease. TCRdb reanalysed the multiplex PCR reads using MiXCR and keeps one entry per CDR3 protein. The sample contains 620,000 or so distinct CDR3 sequences, around 17% of which appear only once. This sample was also put to use in a study of T cells in Graves' hyperthyroidism and ophthalmopathy.

The material sequenced was peripheral blood mononuclear cells (PBMCs), taken at new diagnosis, from a patient treated with antithyroid drugs. The receptors come from a woman aged 25 to 39 with Graves disease. CDR3s include the opening cysteine and the closing phenylalanine or tryptophan. The D gene is left open where the match is weak. Rows may omit the clone size; those that give it use once, few, many or a size class.

>many|TRBV6-1|.|TRBJ2-3
CASSEGLIASTDTQYF
TGTGCCAGCAGTGAGGGACTTATTGCTAGCACAGATACGCAGTATTTT
>many|TRBV6-5|TRBD1|TRBJ1-3
CASSYSNQGAGNTIYF
TGTGCCAGCAGTTACTCGAACCAGGGGGCTGGAAACACCATATATTTT
>many|TRBV7-9|.|TRBJ1-4
CASSSTGAAGQKLFF
TGTGCCAGCAGCTCCACGGGGGCAGCAGGGCAAAAACTGTTTTTT
>many|TRBV7-9|.|TRBJ2-7
CASSSREFPYEQYF
TGTGCCAGCAGTAGCAGGGAGTTCCCCTACGAGCAGTACTTC
>few|TRBV6-1|.|TRBJ2-7
CASSEWALPGEQYF
TGTGCCAGCAGTGAATGGGCCCTACCGGGAGAGCAGTACTTC
>.|TRBV25-1|.|TRBJ1-1
CASSPREMNTEAFF
TGTGCCAGCAGTCCCAGAGAAATGAACACTGAAGCTTTCTTT
>many|TRBV29-1|.|TRBJ1-2
CSVLLTRESNYGYTF
TGCAGCGTGCTCTTGACCAGGGAAAGCAACTATGGCTACACCTTC
>.|TRBV5-1|.|TRBJ1-1
CASSQLAEQITEAFF
TGCGCCAGCAGCCAGTTGGCGGAACAGATCACTGAAGCTTTCTTT
>many|TRBV27|.|TRBJ2-1
CASSWVRGAAYNEQFF
TGTGCCAGCAGTTGGGTACGGGGGGCGGCGTACAATGAGCAGTTCTTC
>many|TRBV28|TRBD2|TRBJ2-5
CASSPWGGRGGTGGGETQYF
TGTGCCAGCAGCCCCTGGGGAGGGCGCGGGGGGACGGGAGGAGGAGAGACCCAGTACTTC
>few|TRBV27|.|TRBJ2-5
CASSPKGSGQETQYF
TGTGCCAGCAGTCCCAAGGGGAGCGGACAAGAGACCCAGTACTTC
>many|TRBV6-1|TRBD1|TRBJ1-2
CASSETGQVLSGYTF
TGTGCCAGCAGTGAGACGGGACAGGTGTTAAGTGGCTACACCTTC
>.|TRBV28|.|TRBJ2-6
CASTEGTGANVLTF
TGTGCCAGCACGGAGGGAACTGGGGCCAACGTCCTGACTTTC
>few|TRBV28|.|TRBJ1-2
CASSLLGAVGGYTF
TGTGCCAGCAGTTTGTTAGGGGCGGTGGGAGGCTACACCTTC
>many|TRBV7-2|TRBD2|TRBJ2-1
CASSLALAGGNEQFF
TGTGCCAGCAGCTTAGCCCTAGCGGGAGGGAATGAGCAGTTCTTC
>.|TRBV5-1|.|TRBJ2-1
CASSVGDRSNEQFF
TGCGCCAGCAGCGTGGGAGACAGATCCAATGAGCAGTTCTTC
>few|TRBV3-1|TRBD1|TRBJ2-7
CASSRSTGSYEQYF
TGTGCCAGCAGTCGATCGACAGGGTCCTACGAGCAGTACTTC
>.|TRBV5-5|.|TRBJ1-5
CASSLFGDPNQPQHF
TGTGCCAGCAGCTTGTTCGGTGATCCCAATCAGCCCCAGCATTTT
>many|TRBV5-1|TRBD1|TRBJ1-1
CASSLGTGPNTEAFF
TGCGCCAGCAGCTTGGGGACAGGACCGAACACTGAAGCTTTCTTT
>.|TRBV7-9|TRBD2|TRBJ2-3
CASSPITSGSLDTQYF
TGTGCCAGCAGCCCCATAACTAGCGGGAGTCTCGATACGCAGTATTTT
>many|TRBV27|TRBD1|TRBJ2-2
CASSRRTPGQGVGELFF
TGTGCCAGCAGTCGCAGAACCCCGGGACAGGGTGTCGGGGAGCTGTTTTTT
>many|TRBV18|.|TRBJ2-5
CASSSSKGKETQYF
TGTGCCAGCTCCTCGTCAAAGGGGAAAGAGACCCAGTACTTC
>.|TRBV6-1|TRBD1|TRBJ2-1
CASSGQTGQGLNEQFF
TGTGCCAGCAGTGGACAGACGGGACAGGGATTAAATGAGCAGTTCTTC
>many|TRBV29-1|.|TRBJ1-2
CSANGGEGIRGYGYTF
TGCAGCGCCAACGGTGGGGAGGGGATCAGAGGCTATGGCTACACCTTC
>few|TRBV27|TRBD1|TRBJ2-7
CASSRGTGLEQYF
TGTGCCAGCAGTCGTGGGACAGGACTCGAGCAGTACTTC
>.|TRBV11-2|.|TRBJ2-3
CASSLDWGGTDTQYF
TGTGCCAGCAGCTTAGATTGGGGGGGCACAGATACGCAGTATTTT
>.|TRBV24-1|TRBD1|TRBJ2-1
CATSGTGYLGEQFF
TGTGCCACGTCCGGGACAGGGTATCTCGGTGAGCAGTTCTTC
>.|TRBV12-3/TRBV12-4|.|TRBJ1-2
CASSPAPGTNYGYTF
TGTGCCAGCAGTCCAGCACCGGGAACAAACTATGGCTACACCTTC
>many|TRBV7-8|TRBD1|TRBJ2-5
CASSLGGTGGQETQYF
TGTGCCAGCAGCTTAGGTGGGACAGGGGGACAAGAGACCCAGTACTTC
>few|TRBV11-3|.|TRBJ2-1
CASSLGSTSLYNEQFF
TGTGCCAGCAGCTTAGGCTCGACCAGCCTATACAATGAGCAGTTCTTC
>many|TRBV7-2|TRBD1|TRBJ1-2
CASSLRGGQAFYGYTF
TGTGCCAGCAGTCTCCGAGGAGGACAGGCCTTCTATGGCTACACCTTC